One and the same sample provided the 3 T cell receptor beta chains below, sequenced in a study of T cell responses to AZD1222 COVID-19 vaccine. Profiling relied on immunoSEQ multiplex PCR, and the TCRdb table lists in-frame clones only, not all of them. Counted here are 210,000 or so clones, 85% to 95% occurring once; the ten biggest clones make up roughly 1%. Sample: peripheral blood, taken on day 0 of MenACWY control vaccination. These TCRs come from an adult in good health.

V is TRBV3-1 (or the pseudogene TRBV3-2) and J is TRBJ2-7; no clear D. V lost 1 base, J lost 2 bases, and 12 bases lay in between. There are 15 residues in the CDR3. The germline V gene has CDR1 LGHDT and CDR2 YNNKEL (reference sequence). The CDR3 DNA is TGTGCCAGCAGCCAAGGAATAGTGGACCCCTACGAGCAGTACTTC. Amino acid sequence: CASSQGIVDPYEQYF.

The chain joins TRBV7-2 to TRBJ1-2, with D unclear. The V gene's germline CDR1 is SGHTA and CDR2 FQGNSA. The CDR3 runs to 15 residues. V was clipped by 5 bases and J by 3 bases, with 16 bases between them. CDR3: CASSRTQMGYYGYTF. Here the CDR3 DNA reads TGTGCCAGCAGCCGGACGCAAATGGGGTACTATGGCTACACCTTC.

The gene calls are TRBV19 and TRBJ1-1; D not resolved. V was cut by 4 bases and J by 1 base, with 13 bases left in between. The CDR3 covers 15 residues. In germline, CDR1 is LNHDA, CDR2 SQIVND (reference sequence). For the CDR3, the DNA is TGTGCCAGTAGTACCCTAGGTCCTAGGAACACTGAAGCTTTCTTT. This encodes CASSTLGPRNTEAFF.